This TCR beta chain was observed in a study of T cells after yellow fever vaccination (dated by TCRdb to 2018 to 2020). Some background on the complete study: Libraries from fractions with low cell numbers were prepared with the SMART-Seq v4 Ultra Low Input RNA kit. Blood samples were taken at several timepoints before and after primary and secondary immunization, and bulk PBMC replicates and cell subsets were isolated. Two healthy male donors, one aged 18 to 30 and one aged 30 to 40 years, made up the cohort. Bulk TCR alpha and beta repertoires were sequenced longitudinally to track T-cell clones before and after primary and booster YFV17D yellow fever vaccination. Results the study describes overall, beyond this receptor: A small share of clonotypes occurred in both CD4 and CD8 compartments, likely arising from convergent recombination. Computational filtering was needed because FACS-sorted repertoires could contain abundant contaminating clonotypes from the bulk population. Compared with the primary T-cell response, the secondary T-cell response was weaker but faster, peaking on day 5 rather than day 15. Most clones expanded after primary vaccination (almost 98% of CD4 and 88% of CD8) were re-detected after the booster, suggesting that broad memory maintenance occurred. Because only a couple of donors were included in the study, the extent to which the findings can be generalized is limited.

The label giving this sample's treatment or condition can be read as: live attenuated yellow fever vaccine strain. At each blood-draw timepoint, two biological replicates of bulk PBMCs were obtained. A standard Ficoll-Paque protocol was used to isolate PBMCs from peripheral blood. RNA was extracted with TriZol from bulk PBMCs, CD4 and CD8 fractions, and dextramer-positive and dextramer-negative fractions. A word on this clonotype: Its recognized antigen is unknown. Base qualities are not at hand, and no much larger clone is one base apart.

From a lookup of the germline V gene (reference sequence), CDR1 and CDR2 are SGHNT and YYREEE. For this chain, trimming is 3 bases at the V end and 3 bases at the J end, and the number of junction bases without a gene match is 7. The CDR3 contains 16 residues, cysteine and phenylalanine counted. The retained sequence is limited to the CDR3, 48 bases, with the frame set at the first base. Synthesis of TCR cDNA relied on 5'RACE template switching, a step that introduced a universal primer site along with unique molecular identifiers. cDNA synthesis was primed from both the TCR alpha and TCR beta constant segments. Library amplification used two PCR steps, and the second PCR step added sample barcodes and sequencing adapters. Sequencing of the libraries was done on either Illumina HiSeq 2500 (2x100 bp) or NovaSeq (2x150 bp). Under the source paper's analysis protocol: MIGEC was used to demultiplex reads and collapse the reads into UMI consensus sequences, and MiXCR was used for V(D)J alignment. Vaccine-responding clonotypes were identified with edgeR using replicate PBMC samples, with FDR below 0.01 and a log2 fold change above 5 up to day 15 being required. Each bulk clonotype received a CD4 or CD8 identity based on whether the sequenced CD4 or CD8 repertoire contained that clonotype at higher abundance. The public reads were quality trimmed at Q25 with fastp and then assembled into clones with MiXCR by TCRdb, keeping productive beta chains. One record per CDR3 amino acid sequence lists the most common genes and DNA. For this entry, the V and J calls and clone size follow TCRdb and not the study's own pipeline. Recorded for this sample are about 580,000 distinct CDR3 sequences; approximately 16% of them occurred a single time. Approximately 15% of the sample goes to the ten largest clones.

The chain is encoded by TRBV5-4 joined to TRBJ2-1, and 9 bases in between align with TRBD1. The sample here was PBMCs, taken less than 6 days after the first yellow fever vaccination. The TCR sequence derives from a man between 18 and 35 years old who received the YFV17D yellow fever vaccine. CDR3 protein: CASSSPTGGGYNEQFF. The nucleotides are TGTGCCAGCAGCTCCCCGACAGGGGGTGGCTACAATGAGCAGTTCTTC.